Shown below are 22 T cell receptor beta chains from a single sample sequenced in a study of PD-L1 blockade in urothelial cancer. The time point here: pretreatment peripheral blood. Produced via immunoSEQ multiplex PCR; TCRdb's table is partial and in-frame only. The sample records some 66,000 clones, 86% being singletons. The sequencing used PBMCs, collected around atezolizumab (anti-PD-L1) treatment. The receptors shown here come from a man in his 60s with urothelial cancer.

The chain employs TRBV7-9 and TRBJ2-1; 10 positions agree with TRBD2. V was clipped by 8 bases and J by 4 bases; unmatched bases: 8. The germline V gene encodes CDR1 SEHNR and CDR2 FQNEAQ (reference sequence). There are 15 residues in the CDR3. The DNA for the CDR3 is TGTGCCAGCGGTGAGGTAGCGGGGGGATACAATGAGCAGTTCTTC. This codes for CASGEVAGGYNEQFF.

The genes are TRBV28 and TRBJ1-5; TRBD1 agrees at 9 bases. Germline loops: CDR1 MDHEN, CDR2 SYDVKM. The CDR3 runs to 15 residues. Trimming removed 5 bases from V and 5 bases from J; junction bases left unmatched: 7. The CDR3 nucleotides read TGTGCCAGCAGTGTCCGGGACAGGGTGTATCAGCCCCAGCATTTT. This codes for CASSVRDRVYQPQHF.

This sequence joins TRBV11-2 and TRBJ2-7; TRBD2 is a possible D gene (5 bases). V dropped 1 base and J dropped 2 bases, with 12 bases sitting between them. CDR1 is SGHAT and CDR2 is FQNNGV in the germline V gene. This CDR3 has 15 residues. The CDR3 nucleotides are TGTGCCAGCAGCTTAGCCAAGGACTGGGCCTACGAGCAGTACTTC. Amino acid sequence: CASSLAKDWAYEQYF.

The genes are TRBV28 and TRBJ1-5; 9 positions match TRBD1. V trimming: 8 bases; J trimming: 6 bases; junction bases outside the gene matches: 8. Germline V lookup: CDR1 MDHEN, CDR2 SYDVKM. The CDR3 is 14 amino acids. The CDR3 loop is CASGPTGGGQPQHF. The CDR3 nucleotides are TGTGCCAGCGGGCCTACAGGGGGCGGTCAGCCCCAGCATTTT.

This clone was seen only once. V is TRBV29-1 and J is TRBJ2-2, with 11 bases matching TRBD1. The V segment lost 8 bases and the J segment 4 bases; nucleotides outside the gene matches: 9. This CDR3 spans 15 amino acids. Germline values: CDR1 SQVTM, CDR2 ANQGSEA. CDR3 in amino acids: CSTLGTGGSTGELFF. The CDR3 nucleotides are TGCAGCACACTAGGGACAGGGGGATCCACCGGGGAGCTGTTTTTT.

The chain carries TRBV21-1 and TRBJ2-1; the table's TRBD1 call for D was not verified on the DNA. TRBV21-1 is tagged as a pseudogene. This CDR3 comprises 11 residues. The CDR3 sequence is CASLRDNEQFF. Written as DNA, the CDR3 is TGTGCCAGTCTCAGGGATAATGAGCAGTTCTTC.

The J gene is TRBJ2-1, the V gene TRBV7-2, with 7 bases that match TRBD2. The ends lost 1 base at V and 5 bases at J; junction bases unmatched: 5. The CDR3 covers 15 residues. Germline CDR1 is SGHTA and CDR2 is FQGNSA. The CDR3 DNA follows: TGTGCCAGCAGCTTAGTTAGTAGCGGGCACAATGAGCAGTTCTTC. The encoded protein is CASSLVSSGHNEQFF.

The chain joins TRBV27 to TRBJ2-5; 7 bases agree with TRBD2. The CDR3 extends over 14 amino acids. Germline-derived CDR1 and CDR2 are MNHEY and SMNVEV (reference sequence). V lost 6 bases, J lost 1 base, and 5 bases stayed unmatched. The CDR3 DNA is TGTGCCAGCAGCCCCGGGGGGTTCCAAGAGACCCAGTACTTC. Translated, it gives CASSPGGFQETQYF.

The gene calls are TRBV11-2 and TRBJ2-5; TRBD1 is a possible D gene (5 bases). Germline V gene sequence: CDR1 SGHAT, CDR2 FQNNGV. V was shortened by 1 base and J by 4 bases, with 13 bases between the two germline ends. This CDR3 is 15 amino acids long. The CDR3 nucleotides read TGTGCCAGCAGCTTAGGGGGAAGAAGGGGAGAGACCCAGTACTTC. Its protein is CASSLGGRRGETQYF.

V usage is TRBV5-5 and J usage is TRBJ2-7, with 9 bases fitting TRBD1. Germline CDR1 and CDR2: SGHKS and YYEKEE (reference sequence). CDR3 length equals 14 residues. V shed 0 bases, J shed 5 bases, and the junction held 3 bases outside the gene matches. The CDR3 loop reads CASSLAGTGHEQYF. CDR3 in DNA: TGTGCCAGCAGCTTGGCCGGGACAGGGCACGAGCAGTACTTC.

The chain uses TRBV30 and TRBJ1-6; perhaps TRBD1 as D (5 bases). The CDR3 runs to 15 residues. Germline-derived CDR1 and CDR2 are GTSNPN and SVGIG (reference sequence). V dropped 1 base and J dropped 9 bases, with 16 bases sitting between them. CDR3 protein: CAWSDDGGETSPLHF. CDR3 bases: TGTGCCTGGAGTGATGATGGAGGGGAGACTTCACCCCTCCACTTT.

The genes are TRBV11-2 and TRBJ2-5; TRBD2 agrees at 14 bases. Trimming removed 5 bases from V and 4 bases from J; junction bases left unmatched: 6. The CDR3 runs 16 residues. CDR1 and CDR2 (germline): SGHAT, FQNNGV. This chain's CDR3 is CASSTRTSGGRETQYF. The CDR3 nucleotides are TGTGCCAGCAGCACAAGGACTAGCGGGGGGCGAGAGACCCAGTACTTC.

A word on this clone: One end of the junction is discordant with germline, which a read error may explain. The chain is built from TRBV29-1 and TRBJ2-7; TRBD1 is a possible D gene (5 bases). The CDR3 contains 14 residues. Germline CDR1 reads SQVTM; CDR2 reads ANQGSEA. The CDR3 region is CSVVRGYSSNEQYF. The CDR3 DNA is TGCAGCGTTGTAAGGGGATATTCCTCCAACGAGCAGTACTTC.

This clone was counted only a few times. The rearrangement links TRBV6-1 to TRBJ2-7, with D possibly being TRBD2 (5 bases). Germline V lookup: CDR1 MNHNS, CDR2 SASEGT. V dropped 0 bases and J dropped 9 bases, with 9 bases sitting between them. The CDR3 is 12 amino acids. CDR3 sequence reads: CASSEALGRQYF. The DNA of the CDR3 is TGTGCCAGCAGTGAAGCTTTGGGGAGGCAGTACTTC.

To note about this clone: The sample has other DNA sequences that encode this CDR3 too. This chain joins TRBV2 and TRBJ2-1, with a tentative D call TRBD1 (5 bases). The CDR3 is made up of 12 amino acids. The germline V gene encodes CDR1 SNHLY and CDR2 FYNNEI. V was cut by 6 bases and J by 3 bases, with 6 bases left in between. The CDR3 sequence is CASSRDYNEQFF. The CDR3 coding sequence is TGTGCCAGCAGCAGGGACTACAATGAGCAGTTCTTC.

V and J are TRBV4-1 and TRBJ2-3; D unclear. V was clipped by 1 base and J by 0 bases, with 8 bases between them. Looked up from germline, CDR1 is MGHRA and CDR2 is YSYEKL. The CDR3 length is 15 residues. This CDR3 reads CASSQVARSTDTQYF. CDR3 in DNA: TGCGCCAGCAGCCAAGTGGCGAGGAGCACAGATACGCAGTATTTT.

The J gene is TRBJ2-7, the V gene TRBV19, with D perhaps TRBD1 (6 bases). The germline V gene encodes CDR1 LNHDA and CDR2 SQIVND (reference sequence). Trimming cost V 8 bases and J 3 bases, with 17 bases left between them. CDR3 length: 14 amino acids. CDR3 DNA: TGTGCCAGTTCGGGGCCGAAGGGGGTCTACGAGCAGTACTTC. Its protein product is CASSGPKGVYEQYF.

This chain uses TRBV29-1 with TRBJ2-2; 9 nucleotides match TRBD1. This CDR3 spans 14 amino acids. Per germline, CDR1 SQVTM and CDR2 ANQGSEA. J was trimmed by 3 bases and V by 7 bases; bases with no gene match: 6. CDR3 loop: CSGRQGGDTGELFF. For the CDR3, the DNA is TGCAGCGGACGACAGGGGGGGGACACCGGGGAGCTGTTTTTT.

This clone came up once. The chain is built from TRBV4-2 and TRBJ1-1, with D possibly being TRBD1 (5 bases). The germline V and J ends were trimmed by 5 bases and 6 bases, with 19 bases remaining between them. The germline gives CDR1 LGHNA, CDR2 YNFKEQ. The CDR3 extends over 15 amino acids. CDR3 loop: CASSADDQGPAEAFF. DNA of the CDR3: TGTGCCAGCAGCGCCGATGATCAGGGCCCAGCTGAAGCTTTCTTT.

The gene calls are TRBV4-1 and TRBJ1-5; the match to TRBD1 covers 9 bases. Looked up from germline, CDR1 is MGHRA and CDR2 is YSYEKL. Trimming at V came to 1 base and at J to 6 bases, leaving 4 bases not matched to a gene. This CDR3 has 15 residues. CDR3 sequence (DNA): TGCGCCAGCAGCCAAGTATTGGACAGGGGTCAGCCCCAGCATTTT. As protein: CASSQVLDRGQPQHF.

The chain couples TRBV7-2 to TRBJ1-4, with 11 nucleotides matching TRBD1. The CDR3 spans 15 residues. CDR1 and CDR2 from the germline V gene are SGHTA and FQGNSA. Germline trimming cut 5 bases from V and 8 bases from J; bases unmatched to any gene: 7. DNA for the CDR3: TGTGCCAGCAGCCAGGACAGGGGGCTAGGGGAAAAACTGTTTTTT. Translating it yields CASSQDRGLGEKLFF. Full variable domain (missing parts from reference TRBV7-2 and TRBJ1-4): GAGVSQSPSNKVTEKGKDVELRCDPISGHTALYWYRQSLGQGLEFLIYFQGNSAPDKSGLPSDRFSAERTGGSVSTLTIQRTQQEDSAVYLCASSQDRGLGEKLFFGSGTQLSVL.

The chain links TRBV5-6 to TRBJ2-7; TRBD2 aligns across 13 bases. J gave up 2 bases and V 4 bases, and 9 bases lay outside the gene matches. The CDR3 is 17 residues long. Germline V gives CDR1 SGHDT, CDR2 YYEEEE. CDR3 DNA: TGTGCCAGCAGCCCCTTGGGAACTAGCGGGGGGGCCTACGAGCAGTACTTC. As protein: CASSPLGTSGGAYEQYF. Drawing the rest from reference TRBV5-6 and TRBJ2-7, the complete variable domain is DAGVTQSPTHLIKTRGQQVTLRCSPKSGHDTVSWYQQALGQGPQFIFQYYEEEERQRGNFPDRFSGHQFPNYSSELNVNALLLGDSALYLCASSPLGTSGGAYEQYFGPGTRLTVT.